Listed below are T cell receptor beta chains from one sample, sequenced in a study of CD8 T cells in ankylosing spondylitis. One entry per CDR3 protein, called by TCRdb with MiXCR from the 5' RACE reads. The sample shows about 700,000 distinct CDR3 sequences, around 19% of them seen only once. The sample consisted of blood, either unsorted or a sorted T cell fraction (not recorded which). The source is a male donor with ankylosing spondylitis. Both conserved end residues are part of each CDR3. A D gene is named only where the DNA matches it firmly. Clone size, where shown, is once, few, many, or a class for clones that have expanded.

>TRBJ2-5|many|.|TRBV7-8
TGTGCCAGCAGCCCCGGACAGCACCAAGAGACCCAGTACTTC
CASSPGQHQETQYF
>TRBJ2-7|few|TRBD1|TRBV6-2/TRBV6-3
TGTGCCAGCAGGAGCGCAGGGGGCTACGAGCAGTACTTC
CASRSAGGYEQYF
>TRBJ1-5|.|TRBD1|TRBV4-2
TGTGCCAGCAGCCATGGGACAGGGTTCCTTCAGCCCCAGCATTTT
CASSHGTGFLQPQHF
>TRBJ2-5|.|TRBD2|TRBV30
TGTGCCTGGAGTCGACTAGCGGGAGGAGAGACCCAGTACTTC
CAWSRLAGGETQYF
>TRBJ2-5|.|TRBD1|TRBV6-2/TRBV6-3
TGTGCCAGCAGACCCCGGGACAGGGATCAAGAGACCCAGTACTTC
CASRPRDRDQETQYF
>TRBJ2-7|.|.|TRBV5-1
TGCGCCAGCAGCTTGGGGTATAACGCCTACGAGCAGTACTTC
CASSLGYNAYEQYF
>TRBJ1-1|few|.|TRBV18
TGTGCCAGCTCCCGGGGTACTATGAACACTGAAGCTTTCTTT
CASSRGTMNTEAFF
>TRBJ2-2|.|TRBD2|TRBV3-1
TGTGCCAGCAGCCATATAGCGGGGAGGAACACCGGGGAGCTGTTTTTT
CASSHIAGRNTGELFF
>TRBJ1-2|.|TRBD1|TRBV3-1
TGTGCCAGCAGCCAAGCAGGGGGTGGCTACACCTTC
CASSQAGGGYTF
>TRBJ2-7|once|.|TRBV6-1
TGTGCCAGCAAGGTTAGGATCTCCTACGAGCAGTACTTC
CASKVRISYEQYF
>TRBJ2-2|few|TRBD2|TRBV10-3
TGTGCCATCAGTGGCGGACTAGCGGGAGTCACCGGGGAGCTGTTTTTT
CAISGGLAGVTGELFF
>TRBJ2-7|few|.|TRBV6-2/TRBV6-3
TGTGCCAGCAGTTACTCGAACTCCTACGAGCAGTACTTC
CASSYSNSYEQYF
>TRBJ2-7|.|.|TRBV12-3/TRBV12-4
TGTGCCAGCAGTTTACAGGGACCAGAGACCTACGAGCAGTACTTC
CASSLQGPETYEQYF
>TRBJ1-2|many|.|TRBV29-1
TGCAGCGTTGAAGATAACCGGGATGGCTACACCTTC
CSVEDNRDGYTF
>TRBJ2-3|.|TRBD2|TRBV27
TGTGCCAGCAGCACCGAGGGGACTAGCGGACGCACAGATACGCAGTATTTT
CASSTEGTSGRTDTQYF
>TRBJ2-5|many|TRBD2|TRBV12-3/TRBV12-4
TGTGCCAGCCGGGGGGATAGGGAGACCCAGTACTTC
CASRGDRETQYF
>TRBJ2-2|.|TRBD2|TRBV28
TGTGCCAGCAGTCCGGGAGGACTAGCGGGAGTAACGACCGGGGAGCTGTTTTTT
CASSPGGLAGVTTGELFF
>TRBJ2-7|.|TRBD1|TRBV7-9
TGTGCCAGCAGCTTAGGGGGGACAGGGTACGACGAGCAGTACTTC
CASSLGGTGYDEQYF
>TRBJ2-7|few|.|TRBV14
TGTGCCAGCAGTCCGGGAAGGGGGATTTTCTCCTACGAGCAGTACTTC
CASSPGRGIFSYEQYF
>TRBJ1-2|many|TRBD1|TRBV4-1
TGCGCCAGCAGCCCATCCGGGACAGGGTTTAGTGGCTACACCTTC
CASSPSGTGFSGYTF
>TRBJ1-1|.|.|TRBV5-1
TGCGCCAGCAGGCCTCCGACAGGATTGAACACTGAAGCTTTCTTT
CASRPPTGLNTEAFF
>TRBJ1-5|few|TRBD1|TRBV6-1
TGTGCCAGCAGTGAAAGACAGGGAGGACAGCCCCAGCATTTT
CASSERQGGQPQHF
>TRBJ1-2|.|TRBD1|TRBV7-8
TGTGCCAGCAGCTTAGCGCCTACAGGGGGCGTTAACTGGGGCTACACCTTC
CASSLAPTGGVNWGYTF
>TRBJ2-3|few|TRBD1|TRBV16
TGTGCCAGCAGCCAATCGAGAGGACAGGGGGCGGGAGATACGCAGTATTTT
CASSQSRGQGAGDTQYF
>TRBJ2-7|few|.|TRBV6-2/TRBV6-3
TGTGCCAGCAGCCGCGGGGCGCATGAGCAGTACTTC
CASSRGAHEQYF
>TRBJ1-1|.|.|TRBV7-9
TGTGCCAGCAGCGGACGTCTAACTGAAGCTTTCTTT
CASSGRLTEAFF
>TRBJ2-1|.|.|TRBV6-1
TGTGCCAGCAGCAAACTAGGTACAGCCTACAATGAGCAGTTCTTC
CASSKLGTAYNEQFF